Listed below are T cell receptor beta chains from one sample, sequenced in a study of blood T cell repertoires in COVID-19. TCRdb's copy holds only in-frame clones and misses some; the assay was immunoSEQ multiplex PCR. The data hold 200,000 to 300,000 clones, with 80% to 95% observed a single time. Source material: peripheral blood. The source is a man younger than 40 with COVID-19, enrolled during active disease. The CDR3 runs from the conserved cysteine through the conserved F or W. Each record gives: CDR3 protein, V gene, J gene.

CDR3aa: CASRVEETQYF
v_gene: TRBV6-5
j_gene: TRBJ2-5

CDR3aa: CASSLGGARYEQYF
v_gene: TRBV27
j_gene: TRBJ2-7

CDR3aa: CASSSRGTDTQYF
v_gene: TRBV5-1
j_gene: TRBJ2-3

CDR3aa: CASSSLAGGSYEQYF
v_gene: TRBV6-5
j_gene: TRBJ2-7

CDR3aa: CASSLKAGGTYEQYF
v_gene: TRBV7-3
j_gene: TRBJ2-7

CDR3aa: CASSKGLAAQETQYF
v_gene: TRBV5-4
j_gene: TRBJ2-5

CDR3aa: CASSFSGENEKLFF
v_gene: TRBV5-5
j_gene: TRBJ1-4

CDR3aa: CASNQGDRGSGYTF
v_gene: TRBV2
j_gene: TRBJ1-2

CDR3aa: CASSGQGAPATDTQYF
v_gene: TRBV5-1
j_gene: TRBJ2-3

CDR3aa: CASSRTANTGELFF
v_gene: TRBV2
j_gene: TRBJ2-2

CDR3aa: CASSGDDVGGIHEQYF
v_gene: TRBV6-1
j_gene: TRBJ2-7

CDR3aa: CASSQPTRGYNEQFF
v_gene: TRBV4-1
j_gene: TRBJ2-1

CDR3aa: CASSSQREREQYF
v_gene: TRBV7-9
j_gene: TRBJ2-7

CDR3aa: CASSLVGTSNTGELFF
v_gene: TRBV5-6
j_gene: TRBJ2-2

CDR3aa: CASSHLGRGDNEQFF
v_gene: TRBV4-1
j_gene: TRBJ2-1

CDR3aa: CASSQDVRGAGGYTF
v_gene: TRBV14
j_gene: TRBJ1-2